This passage covers 10 T cell receptor beta chains from one sample sequenced in a study of PD-1 blockade in mismatch repair-deficient tumors. Libraries were prepared by immunoSEQ multiplex PCR; TCRdb keeps only in-frame clonotypes and omits some of them. The repertoire holds around 18,000 clones, approximately 84% seen once, with around 1.5% in the top ten. This specimen consisted of PBMCs, obtained roughly 23 weeks after starting pembrolizumab. The origin of the receptors is an adult with mismatch repair-deficient cancer.

In the case of this clone: This CDR3 is also generated by other DNA sequences in the sample. The CDR3 DNA is TGCAGCGGGAACCGGGGTTCCTTCACAGATACGCAGTATTTT. This translates into CSGNRGSFTDTQYF. The V and J genes are TRBV29-1 and TRBJ2-3, with D maybe TRBD2 (5 bases). Deletions cut 7 bases from V and 2 bases from J, with 16 bases between. From germline, CDR1 is SQVTM and CDR2 ANQGSEA. CDR3 size: 14 residues.

This clone was detected once. The chain recombines TRBV6-5 with TRBJ1-2, with D unclear. The CDR3 is 13 amino acids. Trimming cost V 4 bases and J 0 bases, with 6 bases left between them. The germline CDR1 and CDR2 sequences are MNHEY and SVGAGI. The CDR3: CASSSVANYGYTF. CDR3 bases: TGTGCCAGCAGTTCCGTTGCTAACTATGGCTACACCTTC.

This chain links TRBV7-9 with TRBJ2-1, with a weak D call TRBD2 (6 bases). V was cut by 6 bases and J by 0 bases, with 12 bases left in between. This CDR3 is built from 15 residues. The V gene's germline CDR1 is SEHNR and CDR2 FQNEAQ (reference sequence). CDR3 amino acids: CASSLGLSSYNEQFF. In DNA form, the CDR3 reads TGTGCCAGCAGTCTGGGACTTAGCTCCTACAATGAGCAGTTCTTC.

The CDR3 coding sequence is TGTGCCAGCAGCTGGACAAGCTCTGGGGCCAACGTCCTGACTTTC. The encoded protein is CASSWTSSGANVLTF. The chain joins TRBV7-9 to TRBJ2-6; D might be TRBD1 (5 bases). The CDR3 is 15 amino acids. V was shortened by 4 bases and J by 0 bases, with 7 bases between the two germline ends. Germline CDR1 SEHNR, CDR2 FQNEAQ (reference sequence).

The J gene is TRBJ1-3, the V gene TRBV7-9; perhaps TRBD1 as D (5 bases). The CDR3 length is 14 residues. V was trimmed by 3 bases and J by 3 bases, leaving 9 bases between them. Germline lookup yields CDR1 SEHNR and CDR2 FQNEAQ (reference sequence). The CDR3 reads CASSFREVGNTIYF. The CDR3 DNA follows: TGTGCCAGCAGCTTCAGGGAAGTTGGAAACACCATATATTTT.

The CDR3 loop reads CAWRENWVAGGDTQYF. In nucleotides, the CDR3 is TGTGCCTGGAGGGAAAATTGGGTAGCGGGAGGAGATACGCAGTATTTT. This rearrangement joins TRBV30 to TRBJ2-3, with 10 bases fitting TRBD2. This CDR3 comprises 16 residues. In germline, CDR1 is GTSNPN, CDR2 SVGIG (reference sequence). J gave up 5 bases and V 3 bases, and 11 bases lay outside the gene matches. Full variable domain (remainder filled in from reference TRBV30 and TRBJ2-3): SQTIHQWPATLVQPVGSPLSLECTVEGTSNPNLYWYRQAAGRGLQLLFYSVGIGQISSEVPQNLSASRPQDRQFILSSKKLLLSDSGFYLCAWRENWVAGGDTQYFGPGTRLTVL.

This clone has a handful of counts. V and J are TRBV6-1 and TRBJ2-2, with TRBD1 identical over 9 bases. The CDR3 has 15 residues. Per the germline V gene, CDR1 is MNHNS and CDR2 is SASEGT. The V segment lost 6 bases and the J segment 5 bases; nucleotides outside the gene matches: 7. The CDR3: CASRNRGRRTGELFF. In DNA, the CDR3 is TGTGCCAGCAGAAACAGGGGGCGAAGAACCGGGGAGCTGTTTTTT.

This clone appeared a few times. V is TRBV4-2 and J is TRBJ2-7, with 8 bases lining up with TRBD2. This CDR3 contains 15 residues. V lost 1 base to trimming and J lost 5 bases; unmatched junction nucleotides: 7. Germline V CDR1 and CDR2: LGHNA, YNFKEQ. The CDR3, as DNA: TGTGCCAGCAGCCAAGGGGGCGGGAGGTACCACGAGCAGTACTTC. This translates into CASSQGGGRYHEQYF.

V usage is TRBV18 and J usage is TRBJ1-1; no firm D call. Trimming removed 6 bases from V and 1 base from J, with 15 bases in between. Looked up from germline, CDR1 is KGHSH and CDR2 is LQKENI. This CDR3 comprises 15 residues. CDR3 bases: TGTGCCAGCTCGCCCATTGGAGATCCGAACACTGAAGCTTTCTTT. This encodes CASSPIGDPNTEAFF.

J is TRBJ1-2 and V is TRBV5-6; D may be TRBD1 (6 bases). Trimming shortened V by 5 bases and J by 8 bases, and 19 bases separated the two germline ends. The CDR3 runs 14 residues. CDR1 is SGHDT and CDR2 is YYEEEE in the germline V gene. CDR3 bases: TGTGCCAGCAGTGGAATATTCAGGGGTGGAGGCTACACCTTC. Translated: CASSGIFRGGGYTF.